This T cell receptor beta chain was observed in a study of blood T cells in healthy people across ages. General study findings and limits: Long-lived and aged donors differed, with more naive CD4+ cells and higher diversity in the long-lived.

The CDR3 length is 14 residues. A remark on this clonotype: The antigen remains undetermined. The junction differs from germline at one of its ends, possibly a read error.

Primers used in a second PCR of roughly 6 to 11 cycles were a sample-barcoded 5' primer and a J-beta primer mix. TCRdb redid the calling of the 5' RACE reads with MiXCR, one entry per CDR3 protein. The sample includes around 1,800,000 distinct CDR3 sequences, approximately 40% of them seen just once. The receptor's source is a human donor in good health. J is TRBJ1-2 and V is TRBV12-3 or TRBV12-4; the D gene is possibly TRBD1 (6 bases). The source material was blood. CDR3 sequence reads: CASSLTRGDYDYTF. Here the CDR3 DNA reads TGTGCCAGCAGTTTGACGAGGGGGGACTATGACTACACCTTC.